These 32 T cell receptor beta chains share one sample of origin, sequenced in a study of T-cell memory formation after mild COVID-19. MiXCR, run by TCRdb on the 5' RACE reads, gives a single entry per CDR3 protein. The sample holds about 180,000 distinct CDR3 sequences, approximately 17% seen once. The sequenced material came from PBMCs or a T cell subset sorted from them (not recorded which). The receptor source for this set is a man aged 18-30 years who had mild COVID-19 (a few samples of this study predate the infection). Cell type and time point are not known.

The chain links TRBV20-1 to TRBJ2-3; D might be TRBD1 or TRBD2, each matching 5 bases. The V gene lost 1 base and the J gene lost 2 bases, with 16 bases spanning the gap. Germline lookup yields CDR1 DFQATT and CDR2 SNEGSKA (reference sequence). There are 16 residues in the CDR3. The CDR3 reads CSARVQLGVSTDTQYF. The CDR3 DNA reads as TGCAGTGCTAGAGTTCAACTGGGGGTATCCACAGATACGCAGTATTTT.

In this sample, this clonotype turned up a few times. The V and J genes are TRBV6-5 and TRBJ1-1, with a possible D match to TRBD1 (5 bases). The germline V and J ends were trimmed by 2 bases and 0 bases, with 10 bases remaining between them. The CDR3 contains 15 residues. Germline values: CDR1 MNHEY, CDR2 SVGAGI. As DNA, the CDR3 is TGTGCCAGCAGTTACGGGGCCAGTATGAACACTGAAGCTTTCTTT. It specifies CASSYGASMNTEAFF.

There are a few counts of this clonotype. The CDR3, as DNA: TGTGCCAGCAGCTTAGCTTTGACAGAAGAGACCCAGTACTTC. Protein sequence: CASSLALTEETQYF. The chain is built from TRBV7-2 and TRBJ2-5; perhaps TRBD1 as D (5 bases). The germline V gene encodes CDR1 SGHTA and CDR2 FQGNSA. V was clipped by 0 bases and J by 3 bases, with 8 bases between them. This CDR3 has 14 amino acids.

This clonotype was observed at least ten times. The J gene is TRBJ2-3, the V gene TRBV5-1; D remains ambiguous. The germline V gene encodes CDR1 SGHRS and CDR2 YFSETQ. V lost 0 bases and J lost 0, with 5 bases in between. There are 14 residues in the CDR3. CDR3 coding DNA: TGCGCCAGCAGCTTGGAGGGCAGCACAGATACGCAGTATTTT. Protein product: CASSLEGSTDTQYF.

The chain employs TRBV5-1 and TRBJ1-4; D ambiguous. This CDR3 is 15 amino acids long. Germline CDR1 and CDR2: SGHRS and YFSETQ. Trimming removed 4 bases at V and 7 bases at J, with 17 bases between. The CDR3 DNA reads as TGCGCCAGCAGCGGAAGAGGTCCCCCCGGTGAAAAACTGTTTTTT. As protein: CASSGRGPPGEKLFF.

The chain joins TRBV4-1 to TRBJ1-1; D ambiguous. Trimming removed 6 bases at V and 0 bases at J, with 11 bases between. The germline V gene encodes CDR1 MGHRA and CDR2 YSYEKL. This CDR3 is built from 14 residues. CDR3 sequence (DNA): TGCGCCAGCAGGGGGATCCTGTTGAACACTGAAGCTTTCTTT. Protein: CASRGILLNTEAFF.

There are many counts of this clonotype. The J gene is TRBJ2-3, the V gene TRBV7-8; D possibly corresponds to TRBD1 (5 bases). V lost 6 bases to trimming and J lost 6 bases, with 13 bases between them. The CDR3 spans 13 residues. Germline CDR1 SGHVS, CDR2 FQNEAQ. The CDR3 bases are TGTGCCAGCAGGAACAGGTTCGCTGATACGCAGTATTTT. Translating it yields CASRNRFADTQYF.

This clonotype was seen more than once but under ten times. The rearrangement uses TRBV5-1 and TRBJ2-3; D unclear. Trimming left V 0 bases short and J 4 bases short, with 6 bases between. The CDR3 has 13 residues. CDR1 and CDR2 from the germline V gene are SGHRS and YFSETQ. As DNA, the CDR3 is TGCGCCAGCAGCTTGGGACCTTCAGATACGCAGTATTTT. Residues: CASSLGPSDTQYF. Drawing the rest from reference TRBV5-1 and TRBJ2-3, the complete variable domain is KAGVTQTPRYLIKTRGQQVTLSCSPISGHRSVSWYQQTPGQGLQFLFEYFSETQRNKGNFPGRFSGRQFSNSRSEMNVSTLELGDSALYLCASSLGPSDTQYFGPGTRLTVL.

This clonotype showed up just a few times. The chain uses TRBV3-1 and TRBJ1-1; 7 positions match TRBD1. Germline assignment: CDR1 LGHDT and CDR2 YNNKEL (reference sequence). The V gene end was trimmed by 4 bases and the J gene end by 3 bases; junction bases not matched to a gene: 8. This CDR3 spans 15 amino acids. The chain's CDR3 is CASSRWDSRYTEAFF. The CDR3 DNA sequence: TGTGCCAGCAGCCGTTGGGACAGCCGATACACTGAAGCTTTCTTT.

The chain carries TRBV5-1 and TRBJ2-3; D gene uncertain. Trimming cost V 4 bases and J 4 bases, with 13 bases left between them. Germline CDR1 and CDR2: SGHRS and YFSETQ. The CDR3 length is 14 residues. The CDR3 nucleotides read TGCGCCAGCAGCGCTATATCCACACCAGATACGCAGTATTTT. The encoded protein is CASSAISTPDTQYF. The whole variable domain, remainder taken from reference TRBV5-1 and TRBJ2-3, is KAGVTQTPRYLIKTRGQQVTLSCSPISGHRSVSWYQQTPGQGLQFLFEYFSETQRNKGNFPGRFSGRQFSNSRSEMNVSTLELGDSALYLCASSAISTPDTQYFGPGTRLTVL.

The gene calls are TRBV2 and TRBJ1-3; D uncertain. Trimming shortened V by 4 bases and J by 4 bases, and 14 bases separated the two germline ends. From germline, CDR1 is SNHLY and CDR2 FYNNEI. The CDR3 has 15 residues. CDR3: CASSVSRAVGNTIYF. The CDR3 region has the DNA TGTGCCAGCAGTGTTTCCCGGGCCGTGGGAAACACCATATATTTT.

In this sample, this clonotype turned up many times. The J gene is TRBJ1-3, the V gene TRBV20-1, with D unresolved. Trimming stripped 8 bases from V and 8 bases from J, with 10 bases between. Germline V lookup: CDR1 DFQATT, CDR2 SNEGSKA (reference sequence). The CDR3 extends over 10 amino acids. CDR3: CSTPEDTIYF. In DNA, the CDR3 is TGCAGTACCCCCGAAGACACCATATATTTT.

This clonotype came up a few times. This chain uses TRBV20-1 with TRBJ2-1; D unclear. Germline V lookup: CDR1 DFQATT, CDR2 SNEGSKA (reference sequence). The germline V and J ends were trimmed by 4 bases and 8 bases, with 12 bases remaining between them. The CDR3 totals 12 residues. The CDR3 region is CSATVRIDEQFF. DNA for the CDR3: TGCAGTGCTACCGTCCGTATAGATGAGCAGTTCTTC.

The rearrangement links TRBV12-3 or TRBV12-4 to TRBJ2-2; 9 bases align to TRBD1. The CDR3 loop spans 15 amino acids. V lost 6 bases to trimming and J lost 6 bases; unmatched junction nucleotides: 8. CDR3 protein: CASSLGQGYAGELFF. As DNA, the CDR3 is TGTGCCAGCAGCTTGGGACAGGGCTACGCCGGGGAGCTGTTTTTT.

This clonotype was seen more than once but under ten times. The DNA of the CDR3 is TGCGCCAGCAGCTTTCGGGACGGTAACGGGGAGCTGTTTTTT. This encodes CASSFRDGNGELFF. The chain is built from TRBV5-1 and TRBJ2-2; D might be TRBD1 or TRBD2, each matching 5 bases. Germline lookup yields CDR1 SGHRS and CDR2 YFSETQ. V lost 2 bases and J lost 7, with 12 bases in between. CDR3 size: 14 residues.

V usage is TRBV6-5 and J usage is TRBJ2-1, with 9 bases aligning to TRBD2. The ends lost 9 bases at V and 13 bases at J; junction bases unmatched: 13. Germline CDR1 reads MNHEY; CDR2 reads SVGAGI. This CDR3 comprises 13 residues. The CDR3 sequence: CASVPGAGGPQFF. The CDR3, as DNA: TGTGCCAGTGTCCCCGGAGCGGGGGGCCCTCAGTTCTTC.

This clonotype showed up many times. V and J are TRBV3-1 and TRBJ2-2; either TRBD1 or TRBD2 may supply D (6 bases each). Germline CDR1 and CDR2: LGHDT and YNNKEL (reference sequence). Between the trimmed V and J ends, which lost 3 bases and 3 bases, there was a span of 20 bases. CDR3 length: 18 amino acids. CDR3 residues: CASSHARGLGSHTGELFF. Here the CDR3 DNA reads TGTGCCAGCAGCCACGCCAGGGGACTTGGTTCGCACACCGGGGAGCTGTTTTTT.

V is TRBV9 and J is TRBJ2-1; no clear D. CDR3 length: 14 residues. From germline, CDR1 is SGDLS and CDR2 YYNGEE. The germline V and J ends were trimmed by 1 base and 5 bases, with 10 bases remaining between them. CDR3 sequence (DNA): TGTGCCAGCAGCGTACAGAGTAGCAACAATGAGCAGTTCTTC. Its translation: CASSVQSSNNEQFF.

This clonotype was recorded a few times. This sequence joins TRBV7-2 and TRBJ1-5; 7 bases align to TRBD1. The CDR3 is made up of 15 amino acids. V shed 5 bases and J 2 bases; nucleotides not matched to a gene: 6. Germline assignment: CDR1 SGHTA and CDR2 FQGNSA. This chain's CDR3 is CASSQTGSGNQPQHF. The CDR3 DNA sequence: TGTGCCAGCAGCCAGACAGGGAGTGGCAATCAGCCCCAGCATTTT. Filled out from reference TRBV7-2 and TRBJ1-5, the complete variable domain reads GAGVSQSPSNKVTEKGKDVELRCDPISGHTALYWYRQSLGQGLEFLIYFQGNSAPDKSGLPSDRFSAERTGGSVSTLTIQRTQQEDSAVYLCASSQTGSGNQPQHFGDGTRLSIL.

This clonotype was seen only a few times. This chain connects TRBV6-5 to TRBJ1-2; D ambiguous. CDR1 MNHEY and CDR2 SVGAGI come from the germline V gene. The CDR3 is 13 residues long. Trimming removed 7 bases at V and 5 bases at J, with 14 bases between. The CDR3 nucleotides read TGTGCCAGCACTAAAGCGGGAGTTTATGGCTACACCTTC. Protein product: CASTKAGVYGYTF.

The chain links TRBV7-3 to TRBJ1-2; TRBD1 is a possible D gene (5 bases). CDR1 is SGHTA, CDR2 FQGTGA, per germline. V lost 3 bases and J 7 bases, leaving 18 bases between the germline ends. The CDR3 has 15 residues. The CDR3 region is CASSLGPMPDSGYTF. In DNA, the CDR3 is TGTGCCAGCAGCTTGGGACCGATGCCAGATTCTGGCTACACCTTC.

In this sample, this clonotype turned up a few times. J is TRBJ2-7 and V is TRBV7-3; no clear D. Germline V lookup: CDR1 SGHTA, CDR2 FQGTGA. V shed 1 base and J shed 3 bases, with 13 bases lying between them. This CDR3 contains 15 residues. CDR3 residues: CASSLNPARIYEQYF. For the CDR3, the DNA is TGTGCCAGCAGCTTAAATCCGGCGCGAATCTACGAGCAGTACTTC.

The V and J genes are TRBV20-1 and TRBJ2-7; D unresolved. Trimming removed 0 bases from V and 4 bases from J, with 19 bases in between. Germline-derived CDR1 and CDR2 are DFQATT and SNEGSKA (reference sequence). The CDR3 spans 16 residues. This CDR3 reads CSARDRRQDVSYEQYF. DNA for the CDR3: TGCAGTGCTAGAGATAGAAGGCAGGATGTTAGTTACGAGCAGTACTTC.

This clonotype was counted at least ten times. The rearrangement joins TRBV18 to TRBJ2-7; TRBD2 might be the D (5 bases). This CDR3 is built from 12 residues. The V end lost 4 bases, the J end lost 4 bases, and 8 bases lay between the germline ends. CDR1 is KGHSH and CDR2 is LQKENI in the germline V gene. The CDR3 sequence is CASSRGGYEQYV. CDR3 in DNA: TGTGCCAGCTCACGAGGAGGTTACGAGCAGTACGTC.

This clonotype showed up just a few times. This chain connects TRBV12-3 or TRBV12-4 to TRBJ2-7; D might be TRBD1 (6 bases). V lost 5 bases and J 0 bases, leaving 11 bases between the germline ends. The CDR3 is made up of 14 amino acids. The CDR3 coding sequence is TGTGCCAGCAGTGGACAGTTAAGCTCCTACGAGCAGTACTTC. It is translated as CASSGQLSSYEQYF.

V usage is TRBV2 and J usage is TRBJ1-1; TRBD1 might be the D (5 bases). Germline CDR1 SNHLY, CDR2 FYNNEI. CDR3 size: 13 residues. Trimming cost V 3 bases and J 5 bases, with 10 bases left between them. In DNA, the CDR3 is TGTGCCAGCAGTGAGGGGGAGGGGACTGAAGCTTTCTTT. This translates into CASSEGEGTEAFF.

The rearrangement uses TRBV27 and TRBJ2-7; D is perhaps TRBD1 or TRBD2 (5 bases each). This CDR3 contains 14 residues. The germline V and J ends were trimmed by 1 base and 5 bases, with 12 bases remaining between them. From germline, CDR1 is MNHEY and CDR2 SMNVEV (reference sequence). CDR3 amino acids: CASSLWGRGDEQYF. In nucleotides, the CDR3 is TGTGCCAGCAGTTTATGGGGACGTGGCGACGAGCAGTACTTC.

The chain carries TRBV3-1 and TRBJ2-7; D is unclear. Germline V gene lookup returns CDR1 LGHDT and CDR2 YNNKEL (reference sequence). This CDR3 is built from 16 residues. V shed 1 base and J shed 0 bases, with 13 bases lying between them. The DNA for the CDR3 is TGTGCCAGCAGCCAAGGAGGTAGGCCCAGCTCCTACGAGCAGTACTTC. The encoded protein is CASSQGGRPSSYEQYF.

This clonotype was seen a handful of times. V gene TRBV5-1 combines with J gene TRBJ2-5, with 10 bases fitting TRBD2. The CDR3 runs to 18 residues. Germline assignment: CDR1 SGHRS and CDR2 YFSETQ. Losses at the gene ends were 4 bases for V and 2 bases for J; bases not matched to a gene: 14. DNA for the CDR3: TGCGCCAGCAGCAGTGGGACCAGCGGGGGGGCCAGGCAAGAGACCCAGTACTTC. Protein product: CASSSGTSGGARQETQYF. The whole variable domain, remainder taken from reference TRBV5-1 and TRBJ2-5, is KAGVTQTPRYLIKTRGQQVTLSCSPISGHRSVSWYQQTPGQGLQFLFEYFSETQRNKGNFPGRFSGRQFSNSRSEMNVSTLELGDSALYLCASSSGTSGGARQETQYFGPGTRLLVL.

This chain connects TRBV10-3 to TRBJ1-4; maybe TRBD1 (6 bases). The CDR3 contains 17 residues. Trimming removed 3 bases from V and 3 bases from J, with 17 bases in between. Germline CDR1 ENHRY, CDR2 SYGVKD. CDR3 in DNA: TGTGCCATCAGTGACGGCAGGGGAGGCATCTCTAATGAAAAACTGTTTTTT. Translated: CAISDGRGGISNEKLFF.

The chain combines TRBV27 with TRBJ2-3; 7 positions match TRBD2. From germline, CDR1 is MNHEY and CDR2 SMNVEV (reference sequence). V dropped 2 bases and J dropped 6; count of bases not matched to a gene: 5. The CDR3 is 14 amino acids. The CDR3 here is CASSLSGRGDTQYF. The CDR3 DNA reads as TGTGCCAGCAGTTTAAGTGGGAGGGGTGATACGCAGTATTTT.

There are a few counts of this clonotype. V usage is TRBV5-6 and J usage is TRBJ1-2, with TRBD1 identical over 7 bases. The germline V gene has CDR1 SGHDT and CDR2 YYEEEE. Trimming at V came to 4 bases and at J to 5 bases, leaving 11 bases not matched to a gene. This CDR3 region has 15 residues. The CDR3 region has the DNA TGTGCCAGCAGCCGTGGGACAGCTGTATTTTATGGCTACACCTTC. It encodes CASSRGTAVFYGYTF.